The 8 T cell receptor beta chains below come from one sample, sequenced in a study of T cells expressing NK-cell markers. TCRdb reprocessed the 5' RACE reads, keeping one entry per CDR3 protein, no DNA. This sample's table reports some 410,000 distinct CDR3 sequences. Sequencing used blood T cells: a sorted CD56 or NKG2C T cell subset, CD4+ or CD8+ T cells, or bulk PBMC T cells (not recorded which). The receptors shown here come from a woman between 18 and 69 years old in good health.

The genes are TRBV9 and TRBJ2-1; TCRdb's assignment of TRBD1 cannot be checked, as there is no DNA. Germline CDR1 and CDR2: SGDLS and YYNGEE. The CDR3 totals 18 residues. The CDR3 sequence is CASSEPVGGGDNYNEQFF.

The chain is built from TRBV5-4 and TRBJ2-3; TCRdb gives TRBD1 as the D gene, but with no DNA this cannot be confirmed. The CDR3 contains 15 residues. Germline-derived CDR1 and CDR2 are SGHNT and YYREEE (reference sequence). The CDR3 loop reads CASSLAGRQGDTQYF. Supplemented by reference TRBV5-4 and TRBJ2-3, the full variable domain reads ETGVTQSPTHLIKTRGQQVTLRCSSQSGHNTVSWYQQALGQGPQFIFQYYREEENGRGNFPPRFSGLQFPNYSSELNVNALELDDSALYLCASSLAGRQGDTQYFGPGTRLTVL.

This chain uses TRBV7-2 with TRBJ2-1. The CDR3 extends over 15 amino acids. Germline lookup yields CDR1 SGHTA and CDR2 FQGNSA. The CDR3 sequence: CASSSDRSSYNEQFF.

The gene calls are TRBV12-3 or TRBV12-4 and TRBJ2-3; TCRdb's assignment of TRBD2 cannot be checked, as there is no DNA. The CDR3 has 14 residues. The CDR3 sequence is CASAGAIHTDTQYF.

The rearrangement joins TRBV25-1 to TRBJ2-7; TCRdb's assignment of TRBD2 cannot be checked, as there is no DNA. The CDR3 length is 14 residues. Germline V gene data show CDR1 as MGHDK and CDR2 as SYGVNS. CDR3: CASSDPLQGYEQYF.

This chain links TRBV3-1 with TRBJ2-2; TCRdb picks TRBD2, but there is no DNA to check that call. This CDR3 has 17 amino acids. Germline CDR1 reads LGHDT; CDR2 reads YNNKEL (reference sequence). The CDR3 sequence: CASSQEAGGLCTGELFF.

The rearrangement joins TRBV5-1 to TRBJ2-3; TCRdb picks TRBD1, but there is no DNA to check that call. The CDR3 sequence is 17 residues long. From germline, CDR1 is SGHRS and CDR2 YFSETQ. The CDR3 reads CASSRGGQAGGTDTQYF.

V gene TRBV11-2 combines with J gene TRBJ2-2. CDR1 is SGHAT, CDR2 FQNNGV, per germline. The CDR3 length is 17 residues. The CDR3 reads CASSLRHQRQNTGELFF.